This is a list of T cell receptor beta chains from one sample in a study of Ad26.COV2.S vaccination and SARS-CoV-2 variants. The table came from immunoSEQ multiplex PCR; TCRdb's copy has only in-frame clones and leaves some out. Of 300,000 to 450,000 clones listed, 92% are singletons. The sample in question was peripheral blood, obtained after recovery from COVID-19. All receptors derive from a human donor who had recovered from COVID-19. Both conserved end residues are part of each CDR3. Some rows mark clone size as missing; the rest say once, few, many or name a class of expanded clone.

cdr3_aa j_call v_call clone_size
CASSKRDRDTEAFF TRBJ1-1 TRBV21-1 NA
CASSQEASGRGGNYNEQFF TRBJ2-1 TRBV3-1/TRBV3-2 NA
CASSLGEYYSYEQYF TRBJ2-7 TRBV11-2 NA
CASSLGERDSNQPQHF TRBJ1-5 TRBV7-9 NA
CAAGPRGAYNEQFF TRBJ2-1 TRBV6-5 once
CASSLTPGQGGTEAFF TRBJ1-1 TRBV5-1 NA
CASSLQGVSGYTF TRBJ1-2 TRBV9 once
CSDGGTGRDTEAFF TRBJ1-1 TRBV29-1 NA
CASRPQGPEKLFF TRBJ1-4 TRBV12-3/TRBV12-4 NA
CASSPRIGNTGELFF TRBJ2-2 TRBV7-6 NA
CASSPRDRTRELFF TRBJ2-2 TRBV7-2 NA
CASRSTGVETQYF TRBJ2-5 TRBV6-5 NA
CASSINIAYEQYF TRBJ2-7 TRBV19 NA
CASSFRRQENTEAFF TRBJ1-1 TRBV27 NA
CASSFSGNTEAFF TRBJ1-1 TRBV27 NA
CASSFLELAETDTQYF TRBJ2-3 TRBV11-2 NA
CASGPSRNEQFF TRBJ2-1 TRBV12-5 NA
CASSSRLAGEGETQYF TRBJ2-5 TRBV28 NA
CASSFLIGQGEQYF TRBJ2-7 TRBV27 NA
CASSPASGGEETQYF TRBJ2-5 TRBV7-2 once
CASSWDGSSYNEQFF TRBJ2-1 TRBV5-6 NA
CASSFNLTEAFF TRBJ1-1 TRBV5-8 NA
CASSPNPGQGNYGYTF TRBJ1-2 TRBV7-9 NA
CASSESGTASVLQFF TRBJ2-1 TRBV10-1 NA
CASRASGQGIDGYTF TRBJ1-2 TRBV27 NA
CASTRTGSREQYF TRBJ2-7 TRBV6-5 NA
CASSAKGQGPYNEQFF TRBJ2-1 TRBV19 NA
CASSYSGIASNEKLFF TRBJ1-4 TRBV6-5 once
CASSYSRSGGPQETQYF TRBJ2-5 TRBV6-2/TRBV6-3 NA
CASSIDRTGELFF TRBJ2-2 TRBV19 NA
CASSRDRGGEKLFF TRBJ1-4 TRBV5-4 NA
CASSQGGQKYGYTF TRBJ1-2 TRBV3-1/TRBV3-2 NA
CASSEWDSPDTQYF TRBJ2-3 TRBV9 NA
CASSTGGISNQPQHF TRBJ1-5 TRBV4-1 few
CASSRTSGGSDTQYF TRBJ2-3 TRBV6-4 few
CASSIDPGPKGSPLHF TRBJ1-6 TRBV19 NA
CASSLAQGYEKLFF TRBJ1-4 TRBV7-8 NA
CASSSVDRFTEAFF TRBJ1-1 TRBV27 NA
CASSLGGLAGHTGELFF TRBJ2-2 TRBV5-4 NA
CASSLGQGAKNEQFF TRBJ2-1 TRBV5-1 few
CSAYSETQYF TRBJ2-5 TRBV20-1 NA
CASKPRGTKGYSGNTIYF TRBJ1-3 TRBV28 NA
CSAQLFSSGNTIYF TRBJ1-3 TRBV29-1 NA
CASSLTRTARNTIYF TRBJ1-3 TRBV5-8 NA
CASSVVPGRLGGNTIYF TRBJ1-3 TRBV9 NA
CASSLQGNEKLFF TRBJ1-4 TRBV6-2/TRBV6-3 once
CASNPPRVGYTF TRBJ1-2 TRBV9 NA
CASSQVKTGQHEQYF TRBJ2-7 TRBV14 NA
CASSLDRNTNYGYTF TRBJ1-2 TRBV27 NA
CASSQPGQSRYNEQFF TRBJ2-1 TRBV4-1 once
CASSRGRSGGNTGELFF TRBJ2-2 TRBV6-2/TRBV6-3 NA
CASSYTGNYGYTF TRBJ1-2 TRBV6-5 NA
CASSYSRGEGTEAFF TRBJ1-1 TRBV6-5 NA
CASSLLQGHTDTQYF TRBJ2-3 TRBV11-1 once
CASSYWDRGGEQYF TRBJ2-7 TRBV6-5 NA
CASRRDSGSSGANVLTF TRBJ2-6 TRBV4-1 NA
CSVDLDRGLGYTF TRBJ1-2 TRBV29-1 NA
CASSLQWDTEAFF TRBJ1-1 TRBV7-8 NA